One sample yielded the 19 T cell receptor beta chains listed below, sequenced in a study of blood T cell repertoires in COVID-19. Clones were read by immunoSEQ multiplex PCR, and TCRdb kept only the in-frame ones, dropping some. Of around 140,000 clones in the sample, 60% to 85% were seen once. The sequenced sample consisted of peripheral blood. All receptors come from a woman in her sixties with acute or convalescent COVID-19.

This clone was seen just once. The chain joins TRBV30 to TRBJ1-1, with 11 nucleotides matching TRBD1. Germline values: CDR1 GTSNPN, CDR2 SVGIG (reference sequence). V shed 2 bases and J 1 base; nucleotides not matched to a gene: 6. This CDR3 comprises 16 residues. The CDR3 nucleotides read TGTGCCTGGAGTACAGGACAGGGGGCGAGGAACACTGAAGCTTTCTTT. As protein: CAWSTGQGARNTEAFF.

This sequence joins TRBV19 and TRBJ1-1, with 7 bases that match TRBD1. V was clipped by 3 bases and J by 5 bases; unmatched bases: 9. Germline V lookup: CDR1 LNHDA, CDR2 SQIVND (reference sequence). The CDR3 has 15 amino acids. DNA for the CDR3: TGTGCCAGTAGTATTAAACAGGGGACCGGGACTGAAGCTTTCTTT. It specifies CASSIKQGTGTEAFF.

The V call is TRBV9, the J call TRBJ1-5, with TRBD1 as a possible D gene (5 bases). V was clipped by 4 bases and J by 4 bases, with 18 bases between them. From germline, CDR1 is SGDLS and CDR2 YYNGEE. This CDR3 region has 16 residues. CDR3 coding DNA: TGTGCCAGCAGCCCCAGGGATAACAGTGCGAATCAGCCCCAGCATTTT. As protein: CASSPRDNSANQPQHF.

The CDR3: CSVDSGGAFYGYTF. Here the CDR3 DNA reads TGCAGCGTTGACTCCGGGGGGGCGTTCTATGGCTACACCTTC. V is TRBV29-1 and J is TRBJ1-2; D is perhaps TRBD1 (6 bases). This CDR3 contains 14 residues. The V and J ends lost 3 bases and 4 bases respectively, with 15 bases between them. The germline V gene encodes CDR1 SQVTM and CDR2 ANQGSEA.

J is TRBJ2-3 and V is TRBV19, with 9 bases identical to TRBD2. Germline V gives CDR1 LNHDA, CDR2 SQIVND (reference sequence). The V gene end was trimmed by 1 base and the J gene end by 2 bases; junction bases not matched to a gene: 4. The CDR3 length is 16 residues. CDR3 region: CASSIARTSATDTQYF. Written as DNA, the CDR3 is TGTGCCAGTAGTATAGCCCGGACTAGCGCCACAGATACGCAGTATTTT.

The V and J genes are TRBV30 and TRBJ1-2; D is perhaps TRBD1 (5 bases). The V and J ends lost 3 bases and 1 base respectively, with 12 bases between them. Germline V gives CDR1 GTSNPN, CDR2 SVGIG (reference sequence). This CDR3 is built from 14 residues. The CDR3, as DNA: TGTGCCTGGAGCGCAGGGATTGGTAACTATGGCTACACCTTC. The encoded protein is CAWSAGIGNYGYTF.

The chain combines TRBV6-1 with TRBJ1-2, with D perhaps matching TRBD1 (6 bases). Trimming removed 0 bases from V and 2 bases from J, with 10 bases in between. There are 15 residues in the CDR3. Germline V lookup: CDR1 MNHNS, CDR2 SASEGT. CDR3 nucleotide sequence: TGTGCCAGCAGTGAAGCGGCAGGGGTCAACTATGGCTACACCTTC. Amino acids: CASSEAAGVNYGYTF.

This chain's CDR3 is CASGLGPGELFF. The CDR3 DNA sequence: TGTGCCAGCGGACTGGGCCCCGGGGAGCTGTTTTTT. The chain carries TRBV25-1 and TRBJ2-2, with a tentative D call TRBD2 (5 bases). The CDR3 sequence is 12 residues long. Germline assignment: CDR1 MGHDK and CDR2 SYGVNS. With 8 bases removed from V and 6 bases from J, the gap between germline ends came to 10 bases.

The gene calls are TRBV5-4 and TRBJ2-2; 9 nucleotides line up with TRBD2. The germline CDR1 and CDR2 sequences are SGHNT and YYREEE (reference sequence). V lost 3 bases and J lost 7; bases outside the gene matches: 10. This CDR3 region has 16 residues. The CDR3 sequence: CASSSYGGRGDGELFF. The CDR3 DNA is TGTGCCAGCAGCTCTTACGGCGGGAGGGGGGACGGGGAGCTGTTTTTT.

The chain recombines TRBV3-1 (or the pseudogene TRBV3-2) with TRBJ2-5; possible D gene TRBD1, 8 bases. Germline V gene lookup returns CDR1 LGHDT and CDR2 YNNKEL (reference sequence). The length of the CDR3 is 14 residues. V was trimmed by 2 bases and J by 4 bases, leaving 11 bases between them. CDR3 residues: CASSQNRGGETQYF. The CDR3 nucleotides read TGTGCCAGCAGCCAAAACAGGGGGGGAGAGACCCAGTACTTC.

The chain is built from TRBV18 and TRBJ2-5; the D gene is possibly TRBD2 (5 bases). Trimming removed 3 bases at V and 2 bases at J, with 16 bases between. The CDR3 covers 16 residues. Germline V gene sequence: CDR1 KGHSH, CDR2 LQKENI. DNA for the CDR3: TGTGCCAGCTCACCTGCTTTGGATAGCGCGCAAGAGACCCAGTACTTC. Translation gives CASSPALDSAQETQYF.

The rearrangement joins TRBV27 to TRBJ1-1; no clear D. V was cut by 3 bases and J by 8 bases, with 7 bases left in between. CDR1 is MNHEY, CDR2 SMNVEV, per germline (reference sequence). The CDR3 spans 11 residues. CDR3 sequence: CASSFGREAFF. CDR3 DNA sequence: TGTGCCAGCAGTTTTGGCAGGGAAGCTTTCTTT.

The V call is TRBV5-1, the J call TRBJ1-5; D is ambiguous. From germline, CDR1 is SGHRS and CDR2 YFSETQ. CDR3 length: 11 amino acids. The V end lost 5 bases, the J end lost 9 bases, and 9 bases lay between the germline ends. CDR3 amino acids: CASRPRGPQHF. The CDR3 DNA reads as TGCGCCAGCAGGCCGCGCGGGCCCCAGCATTTT.

This chain joins TRBV12-3 or TRBV12-4 and TRBJ1-2; D remains ambiguous. This CDR3 contains 13 residues. The germline V and J ends were trimmed by 6 bases and 2 bases, with 10 bases remaining between them. CDR3 bases: TGTGCCAGCAGCCCCGACAAGAACTATGGCTACACCTTC. Protein product: CASSPDKNYGYTF.

The V gene is TRBV19, the J gene TRBJ1-5; D call uncertain. CDR3 size: 13 residues. V was pared by 1 base and J by 4 bases, with 5 bases between. Germline V gene sequence: CDR1 LNHDA, CDR2 SQIVND (reference sequence). CDR3 sequence: CASSIVQNQPQHF. The CDR3 DNA sequence: TGTGCCAGTAGTATAGTTCAGAATCAGCCCCAGCATTTT. Supplemented by reference TRBV19 and TRBJ1-5, the full variable domain reads DGGITQSPKYLFRKEGQNVTLSCEQNLNHDAMYWYRQDPGQGLRLIYYSQIVNDFQKGDIAEGYSVSREKKESFPLTVTSAQKNPTAFYLCASSIVQNQPQHFGDGTRLSIL.

The chain recombines TRBV7-9 with TRBJ2-3; 8 positions match TRBD2. In germline, CDR1 is SEHNR, CDR2 FQNEAQ (reference sequence). The CDR3 runs to 16 residues. V dropped 0 bases and J dropped 0; count of bases not matched to a gene: 2. Here the CDR3 reads CASSLALAGSTDTQYF. Written as DNA, the CDR3 is TGTGCCAGCAGCTTAGCCCTAGCGGGTAGCACAGATACGCAGTATTTT.

This clone was seen only a few times. The V and J genes are TRBV13 and TRBJ1-5, with D tentatively TRBD1 (5 bases). Germline V lookup: CDR1 PRHDT, CDR2 FYEKMQ (reference sequence). V was clipped by 4 bases and J by 7 bases, with 17 bases between them. The CDR3 length is 15 residues. This CDR3 reads CASSSRGGGQQPQHF. Written as DNA, the CDR3 is TGTGCCAGCAGCTCCCGCGGGGGGGGTCAACAGCCCCAGCATTTT.

This chain connects TRBV7-9 to TRBJ2-1; D possibly corresponds to TRBD2 (6 bases). Germline CDR1 and CDR2: SEHNR and FQNEAQ (reference sequence). The V end was cut by 3 bases, the J end by 7 bases, with 22 bases between. The CDR3 loop spans 17 amino acids. The DNA of the CDR3 is TGTGCCAGCAGCTTGGCCCGACTAGACCTGATGAGGAATGAGCAGTTCTTC. It yields the protein CASSLARLDLMRNEQFF.

This clone has only one observation. This chain links TRBV10-3 with TRBJ2-1; 10 nucleotides align to TRBD2. V trimming: 2 bases; J trimming: 0 bases; junction bases outside the gene matches: 10. The CDR3 has 19 amino acids. Looked up from germline, CDR1 is ENHRY and CDR2 is SYGVKD. The CDR3: CAISEGFASGRSSYNEQFF. In DNA form, the CDR3 reads TGTGCCATCAGTGAGGGATTCGCTAGCGGGAGAAGCTCCTACAATGAGCAGTTCTTC.